This TCR beta chain comes out of a study of T cells after yellow fever vaccination. The length of the CDR3 is 15 residues. With 5 bases clipped from V and 4 bases from J, the junction kept 8 bases outside the gene matches. Per the germline V gene, CDR1 is MNHEY and CDR2 is SVGEGT. Template switching by 5'RACE produced TCR cDNA, adding a universal primer site and UMIs. Each CDR3 protein is one row after TCRdb ran MiXCR on the 5' RACE reads. The sample has about 340,000 distinct CDR3 sequences, approximately 4.2% seen once; the top ten hold less than 25%. Overall study results and limits: A large majority of primary-vaccination clones showed up again after the booster (under 98% CD4, 75% to 90% CD8). The secondary response peaked faster, at day 5 versus 15, but was weaker. Shared CD4/CD8 clonotypes were a small share, likely from convergent recombination.

This clonotype came up many times. Its antigen is not identified. The sample in question was PBMCs, obtained 5 days after the yellow fever booster vaccination. The chain uses TRBV6-2 or TRBV6-3 and TRBJ2-3; 8 nucleotides agree with TRBD2. The sequence was collected from a man between 18 and 35 years old who received the YFV17D yellow fever vaccine. The CDR3: CASSATGLVPDTQYF. The CDR3 DNA reads TGTGCCAGCAGTGCAACGGGACTAGTCCCAGATACGCAGTATTTT.